This T cell receptor (beta chain) was recorded in a study of CD8 T cells in ankylosing spondylitis (dated by TCRdb to about 2017). Background on the whole study: The study set out to find disease-linked TCR variants by profiling T cell receptor beta repertoires in ankylosing spondylitis patients and healthy donors. The full study cohort was made up of about two dozen ankylosing spondylitis patients and around 100 healthy donors. Peripheral blood was sampled, and synovial fluid was additionally collected from ankylosing spondylitis patients.

V is pared back by 5 bases and J by 2 bases, with 13 bases lying between the germline termini. Its CDR3 holds 14 amino acids, cysteine through phenylalanine. Here the CDR3 DNA is all that survives: 42 bases in frame from base 1. Reading the germline V gene gives CDR1 SGHTA and CDR2 FQGTGA. Overall results and qualifications from the work: Some TCR beta motif variants had previously been reported in synovial fluid and blood of reactive arthritis patients, which suggested common disease-initiation mechanisms. In peripheral blood, the disease-linked clones were found at relatively low frequencies and had a CD8+ phenotype. A TCR beta motif of seven or eight highly homologous amino acid variants appeared characteristic of blood from ankylosing spondylitis patients. Significant enrichment of the disease-linked clones was reported in matched synovial fluid samples from ankylosing spondylitis patients.

The instrument given in TCRdb is Illumina HiSeq 2500. Quantitative 5'-RACE with molecular barcodes was the method used to prepare the TCR beta libraries. As for the original processing: A new computational method, built on a probabilistic model of VDJ rearrangement, was used to identify disease-linked TCR variants. Clones were called with MiXCR by TCRdb after fastp trimmed the public reads at Q25, and only in-frame beta chains were retained. Duplicate CDR3 protein sequences are folded into a single record with the most common DNA and genes. The authors' filters were not applied to this entry. This sample comprises 200,000 to 250,000 distinct CDR3 sequences, about a sixth of them detected only once. The ten largest clones represent more than 40% of the sample. Points on this clonotype: Its antigen specificity is not known. Qualities for individual bases were not recorded, and no much larger clone is one base off.

The specimen was blood, either unsorted or a sorted T cell fraction (not recorded which). This clonotype was obtained from a male donor with ankylosing spondylitis. This chain is built from TRBV7-3 and TRBJ2-7; a confident D gene designation cannot be given. The DNA sequence is TGTGCCAGCAGCCAATTGTCCGGACCCTACGAGCAGTACTTC. The encoded protein is CASSQLSGPYEQYF.